The 32 T cell receptor beta chains below come from one sample, sequenced in a study of blood T cell repertoires in COVID-19. Sequenced by immunoSEQ multiplex PCR; TCRdb stores in-frame clones only, minus some. Seen here are about 380,000 clones, more than 75% observed once, and the top ten hold around 1.2%. Sequenced sample: PBMCs or T cells enriched from blood (not recorded which). Every receptor here comes from a woman aged 18 to 35 who had recovered from COVID-19.

This chain links TRBV19 with TRBJ1-1; TRBD1 is a possible D gene (6 bases). The germline V and J ends were trimmed by 3 bases and 2 bases, with 19 bases remaining between them. From germline, CDR1 is LNHDA and CDR2 SQIVND (reference sequence). This CDR3 spans 17 amino acids. Here the CDR3 reads CASSIWGPGAGNTEAFF. The CDR3 DNA is TGTGCCAGTAGTATCTGGGGTCCAGGGGCTGGTAACACTGAAGCTTTCTTT.

The chain recombines TRBV29-1 with TRBJ2-3; 13 bases match TRBD2. The germline gives CDR1 SQVTM, CDR2 ANQGSEA. CDR3 length equals 15 residues. V trimming: 6 bases; J trimming: 8 bases; junction bases outside the gene matches: 11. The CDR3 nucleotides read TGCAGCGTCGATTGGACTAGCGGGGGCGGAGGTACGCAGTATTTT. It is translated as CSVDWTSGGGGTQYF.

The chain recombines TRBV11-3 with TRBJ1-2; maybe TRBD1 (5 bases). The CDR3 runs to 13 residues. Trimming left V 2 bases short and J 6 bases short, with 10 bases between. Germline V gene lookup returns CDR1 SGHNT and CDR2 YENEEA. The CDR3 nucleotides are TGTGCCAGCAGCTTACTTGGGGGGGATGGCTACACCTTC. This encodes CASSLLGGDGYTF. The whole variable domain, filled in from reference TRBV11-3 and TRBJ1-2, reads EAGVVQSPRYKIIEKKQPVAFWCNPISGHNTLYWYLQNLGQGPELLIRYENEEAVDDSQLPKDRFSAERLKGVDSTLKIQPAELGDSAVYLCASSLLGGDGYTFGSGTRLTVV.

V and J are TRBV6-5 and TRBJ1-2, with 7 bases aligning to TRBD1. Per the germline V gene, CDR1 is MNHEY and CDR2 is SVGAGI. V lost 2 bases to trimming and J lost 8 bases; unmatched junction nucleotides: 8. This CDR3 is 14 amino acids long. This CDR3 is CASSYGGTVVGYTF. DNA for the CDR3: TGTGCCAGCAGTTACGGAGGGACAGTAGTAGGCTACACCTTC.

The V and J genes are TRBV7-9 and TRBJ2-2; TRBD2 is a possible D gene (6 bases). Germline CDR1 SEHNR, CDR2 FQNEAQ (reference sequence). The CDR3 is made up of 18 amino acids. The V gene lost 5 bases and the J gene lost 0 bases, with 19 bases spanning the gap. CDR3 sequence (DNA): TGTGCCAGCAGCCCTCCCCCCGGACTACCGACGAACACCGGGGAGCTGTTTTTT. It is translated as CASSPPPGLPTNTGELFF.

The chain carries TRBV7-2 and TRBJ2-1, with TRBD2 identical over 10 bases. The CDR3 covers 16 residues. V was clipped by 2 bases and J by 3 bases; unmatched bases: 4. The germline CDR1 and CDR2 sequences are SGHTA and FQGNSA. The CDR3 sequence: CASSLMPSGGYNEQFF. The DNA for the CDR3 is TGTGCCAGCAGCTTAATGCCTAGCGGGGGCTACAATGAGCAGTTCTTC.

The rearrangement joins TRBV7-9 to TRBJ2-7; 7 nucleotides match TRBD1. The CDR3 contains 13 residues. J was trimmed by 5 bases and V by 6 bases; bases with no gene match: 7. Germline V lookup: CDR1 SEHNR, CDR2 FQNEAQ (reference sequence). The CDR3 nucleotides read TGTGCCAGCAGTTGGGACAGCTACCACGAGCAGTACTTC. Its protein is CASSWDSYHEQYF.

V usage is TRBV23-1 and J usage is TRBJ1-2; the match to TRBD1 covers 10 bases. TRBV23-1 carries the ORF label, with uncertain function. J lost 7 bases, V lost 0 bases, and 20 bases had no gene match. The CDR3 loop spans 20 amino acids. The CDR3 nucleotides are TGCGCCAGCAGTCAATCTCGGCCGGGTCATCGCGGGGACAGGGGTTCTGGCTACACCTTC. Its translation: CASSQSRPGHRGDRGSGYTF.

The genes are TRBV16 and TRBJ2-1; no reliable D call. This CDR3 has 13 amino acids. The germline gives CDR1 KGHSY, CDR2 FQNENV. The V and J ends lost 4 bases and 4 bases respectively, with 8 bases between them. The CDR3 sequence: CASSPSQYNEQFF. DNA for the CDR3: TGTGCCAGCAGCCCATCCCAGTACAATGAGCAGTTCTTC.

The rearrangement links TRBV15 to TRBJ1-5; maybe TRBD1 (5 bases). CDR1 LNHNV and CDR2 YYDKDF come from the germline V gene (reference sequence). The CDR3 extends over 16 amino acids. The V end was cut by 1 base, the J end by 2 bases, with 12 bases between. The CDR3 reads CATSRVPGGGNQPQHF. DNA of the CDR3: TGTGCCACCAGCAGAGTCCCGGGGGGAGGCAATCAGCCCCAGCATTTT. Looking up the rest from reference TRBV15 and TRBJ1-5 gives the full variable domain: DAMVIQNPRYQVTQFGKPVTLSCSQTLNHNVMYWYQQKSSQAPKLLFHYYDKDFNNEADTPDNFQSRRPNTSFCFLDIRSPGLGDTAMYLCATSRVPGGGNQPQHFGDGTRLSIL.

The chain couples TRBV19 to TRBJ1-4, with TRBD1 as a possible D gene (5 bases). Trimming cost V 6 bases and J 3 bases, with 14 bases left between them. The germline CDR1 and CDR2 sequences are LNHDA and SQIVND (reference sequence). This CDR3 is built from 15 residues. The CDR3 nucleotides read TGTGCCAGTAGACCCGGGGGAGGGCCTAATGAAAAACTGTTTTTT. Its translation: CASRPGGGPNEKLFF. The full variable domain, with the rest looked up from reference TRBV19 and TRBJ1-4, is DGGITQSPKYLFRKEGQNVTLSCEQNLNHDAMYWYRQDPGQGLRLIYYSQIVNDFQKGDIAEGYSVSREKKESFPLTVTSAQKNPTAFYLCASRPGGGPNEKLFFGSGTQLSVL.

A few counts support this clone. V and J are TRBV28 and TRBJ1-5, with a weak D call TRBD1 (6 bases). The V gene's germline CDR1 is MDHEN and CDR2 SYDVKM. V dropped 5 bases and J dropped 2 bases, with 16 bases sitting between them. This CDR3 spans 16 amino acids. The CDR3 sequence: CASSPGQGKRNQPQHF. The CDR3 DNA is TGTGCCAGCAGTCCAGGCCAGGGGAAGCGCAATCAGCCCCAGCATTTT.

The V call is TRBV7-9, the J call TRBJ2-3; D possibly corresponds to TRBD2 (5 bases). V lost 7 bases, J lost 0 bases, and 20 bases lay in between. Germline-derived CDR1 and CDR2 are SEHNR and FQNEAQ (reference sequence). The CDR3 contains 17 residues. The CDR3 sequence is CASTPGVGGFSTDTQYF. CDR3 in DNA: TGTGCCAGCACCCCTGGAGTTGGCGGGTTCAGCACAGATACGCAGTATTTT.

In its sample, this clone was seen once. This sequence joins TRBV27 and TRBJ2-5, with D perhaps matching TRBD1 (6 bases). The V gene's germline CDR1 is MNHEY and CDR2 SMNVEV (reference sequence). The CDR3 contains 15 residues. Trimming removed 4 bases at V and 3 bases at J, with 15 bases between. CDR3 coding DNA: TGTGCCAGCAGTTCCTCTATGGACAGCAAAGAGACCCAGTACTTC. Translation gives CASSSSMDSKETQYF.

The chain joins TRBV9 to TRBJ1-6; TRBD1 aligns across 9 bases. Germline V lookup: CDR1 SGDLS, CDR2 YYNGEE. The CDR3 runs to 14 residues. With 0 bases clipped from V and 12 bases from J, the junction kept 4 bases outside the gene matches. CDR3 bases: TGTGCCAGCAGCGTAGGGGACAGGGACCTACCCCTCCACTTT. It codes for CASSVGDRDLPLHF.

This clone was seen only once. The V call is TRBV5-6, the J call TRBJ1-1; TRBD1 matches 8 bases. Germline CDR1 SGHDT, CDR2 YYEEEE. V was clipped by 1 base and J by 3 bases; unmatched bases: 5. The CDR3 runs 15 residues. CDR3 sequence reads: CASSLRPDRDTEAFF. CDR3 DNA sequence: TGTGCCAGCAGCTTGAGACCGGACAGGGACACTGAAGCTTTCTTT.

V is TRBV5-4 and J is TRBJ1-2, with 10 bases matching TRBD1. Germline lookup yields CDR1 SGHNT and CDR2 YYREEE (reference sequence). With 8 bases clipped from V and 4 bases from J, the junction kept 8 bases outside the gene matches. This CDR3 has 14 amino acids. This CDR3 reads CASDRDRGSYGYTF. In nucleotides, the CDR3 is TGTGCCAGTGACCGGGACAGGGGAAGCTATGGCTACACCTTC.

The CDR3 sequence is CASTGGGGDYGYTF. The DNA for the CDR3 is TGTGCCAGCACCGGGGGTGGAGGGGACTATGGCTACACCTTC. The chain carries TRBV28 and TRBJ1-2; tentatively, D is TRBD1 (5 bases). Germline lookup yields CDR1 MDHEN and CDR2 SYDVKM. There are 14 residues in the CDR3. V lost 7 bases, J lost 3 bases, and 15 bases lay in between.

This chain links TRBV5-1 with TRBJ2-7, with D perhaps matching TRBD1 (6 bases). CDR1 is SGHRS, CDR2 YFSETQ, per germline. Deletions cut 7 bases from V and 0 bases from J, with 11 bases between. This CDR3 spans 13 amino acids. CDR3 loop: CASRADSSYEQYF. CDR3 nucleotides: TGCGCCAGCCGAGCGGACAGCTCCTACGAGCAGTACTTC. Based on the CDR3 plus reference TRBV5-1 and TRBJ2-7, the full variable domain is KAGVTQTPRYLIKTRGQQVTLSCSPISGHRSVSWYQQTPGQGLQFLFEYFSETQRNKGNFPGRFSGRQFSNSRSEMNVSTLELGDSALYLCASRADSSYEQYFGPGTRLTVT.

The chain employs TRBV24-1 and TRBJ1-6, with 7 nucleotides matching TRBD1. The CDR3 covers 15 residues. Germline V gives CDR1 KGHDR, CDR2 SFDVKD. J was trimmed by 10 bases and V by 0 bases; bases with no gene match: 5. The chain's CDR3 is CATSDLVVTGSPLHF. The CDR3 DNA reads TGTGCCACCAGTGATTTGGTCGTGACAGGGTCACCCCTCCACTTT.

The rearrangement links TRBV4-3 to TRBJ2-7; 10 bases agree with TRBD1. The CDR3 sequence is 14 residues long. Trimming removed 2 bases from V and 4 bases from J; junction bases left unmatched: 2. The germline gives CDR1 LGHNA, CDR2 YSLEER. DNA for the CDR3: TGCGCCAGCAGCCAAAGACAGGGGGCATACGAGCAGTACTTC. It codes for CASSQRQGAYEQYF.

This clone came up once. The chain couples TRBV7-6 to TRBJ1-6; D possibly corresponds to TRBD1 (6 bases). The CDR3 is made up of 18 amino acids. Trimming removed 2 bases at V and 7 bases at J, with 21 bases between. Germline CDR1 SGHVS, CDR2 FNYEAQ. The CDR3 spells CASSLSLGGLQYNSPLHF. CDR3 bases: TGTGCCAGCAGCTTATCATTAGGGGGTCTCCAATACAATTCACCCCTCCACTTT.

This chain uses TRBV2 with TRBJ2-3; no clear D gene. The CDR3 runs to 15 residues. V was clipped by 4 bases and J by 0 bases, with 11 bases between them. Germline CDR1 and CDR2: SNHLY and FYNNEI. The CDR3 nucleotides are TGTGCCAGCAGTGGGGTGCGGATCAGCACAGATACGCAGTATTTT. Protein: CASSGVRISTDTQYF.

The rearrangement joins TRBV10-3 to TRBJ1-2, with 7 positions matching TRBD1. V shed 3 bases and J 4 bases; nucleotides not matched to a gene: 14. The CDR3 consists of 17 residues. The germline V gene encodes CDR1 ENHRY and CDR2 SYGVKD. CDR3 protein: CAISDLSGVTGTYGYTF. The CDR3 nucleotides are TGTGCCATCAGTGACCTTTCGGGGGTGACAGGGACCTATGGCTACACCTTC.

The rearrangement links TRBV2 to TRBJ1-2, with D perhaps TRBD1 (5 bases). The V gene lost 6 bases and the J gene lost 5 bases, with 7 bases spanning the gap. Germline values: CDR1 SNHLY, CDR2 FYNNEI. CDR3 size: 11 residues. The CDR3 nucleotides are TGTGCCAGCAGCCCAGGGTATGGCTACACCTTC. Translated, it gives CASSPGYGYTF.

As for this clone: Germline is not matched at one junction end, which may reflect a read error. V is TRBV9 and J is TRBJ2-3, with 9 bases fitting TRBD1. The CDR3 has 16 residues. Germline loops: CDR1 SGDLS, CDR2 YYNGEE. CDR3 coding DNA: TGTGCCAGCAGCCCCCCCCGGGGACAGGGCGCAGATGCGCAGTATTTT. The encoded protein is CASSPPRGQGADAQYF. The full variable domain, in which reference TRBV9 and TRBJ2-3 provide the parts outside the CDR3, is DSGVTQTPKHLITATGQRVTLRCSPRSGDLSVYWYQQSLDQGLQFLIQYYNGEERAKGNILERFSAQQFPDLHSELNLSSLELGDSALYFCASSPPRGQGADAQYFGPGTRLTVL.

V is TRBV11-3 and J is TRBJ2-1; D is perhaps TRBD2 (5 bases). The germline gives CDR1 SGHNT, CDR2 YENEEA. This CDR3 is 12 amino acids long. V was pared by 4 bases and J by 9 bases, with 10 bases between. This CDR3 is CASSSPRGEQFF. The CDR3 region has the DNA TGTGCCAGCAGCTCCCCTCGGGGTGAGCAGTTCTTC.

This rearrangement joins TRBV28 to TRBJ1-2, with D perhaps matching TRBD1 (5 bases). The V gene lost 6 bases and the J gene lost 7 bases, with 21 bases spanning the gap. Germline CDR1 is MDHEN and CDR2 is SYDVKM. The CDR3 extends over 15 amino acids. The CDR3 spells CASSSQGVGYGGYTF. The CDR3 DNA reads TGTGCCAGCAGCTCCCAGGGTGTTGGATATGGTGGCTACACCTTC.

V is TRBV28 and J is TRBJ2-7; weak D call: TRBD1 (6 bases). The length of the CDR3 is 14 residues. V shed 6 bases and J shed 3 bases, with 15 bases lying between them. The germline V gene encodes CDR1 MDHEN and CDR2 SYDVKM. The CDR3 DNA is TGTGCCAGCAGCCCCGGGACAATCCTCTACGAGCAGTACTTC. Its protein product is CASSPGTILYEQYF.

The CDR3 DNA is TGTGCCAGCAGCTTAGGCAGGGGCCCCCCCTACTTC. This codes for CASSLGRGPPYF. This chain links TRBV11-3 with TRBJ2-7; D perhaps matches TRBD1 (6 bases). Deletions cut 1 base from V and 13 bases from J, with 14 bases between. The germline V gene encodes CDR1 SGHNT and CDR2 YENEEA. CDR3 size: 12 residues. Using reference TRBV11-3 and TRBJ2-7 for the parts outside the CDR3, the full variable domain is EAGVVQSPRYKIIEKKQPVAFWCNPISGHNTLYWYLQNLGQGPELLIRYENEEAVDDSQLPKDRFSAERLKGVDSTLKIQPAELGDSAVYLCASSLGRGPPYFGPGTRLTVT.

The V gene is TRBV9, the J gene TRBJ2-3, with D perhaps matching TRBD2 (6 bases). V lost 4 bases, J lost 3 bases, and 18 bases lay in between. The CDR3 consists of 16 residues. Per the germline V gene, CDR1 is SGDLS and CDR2 is YYNGEE. CDR3 in amino acids: CASSPDGGAGTDTQYF. DNA of the CDR3: TGTGCCAGCAGCCCAGACGGCGGGGCGGGAACAGATACGCAGTATTTT.

J is TRBJ2-1 and V is TRBV24-1, with TRBD2 matching over 9 bases. V trimming: 6 bases; J trimming: 6 bases; junction bases outside the gene matches: 8. The CDR3 extends over 15 amino acids. Germline V gene lookup returns CDR1 KGHDR and CDR2 SFDVKD. CDR3 DNA: TGTGCCACCAGTCACAGGGCTAGCGGGGTCAATGAGCAGTTCTTC. It translates to CATSHRASGVNEQFF.